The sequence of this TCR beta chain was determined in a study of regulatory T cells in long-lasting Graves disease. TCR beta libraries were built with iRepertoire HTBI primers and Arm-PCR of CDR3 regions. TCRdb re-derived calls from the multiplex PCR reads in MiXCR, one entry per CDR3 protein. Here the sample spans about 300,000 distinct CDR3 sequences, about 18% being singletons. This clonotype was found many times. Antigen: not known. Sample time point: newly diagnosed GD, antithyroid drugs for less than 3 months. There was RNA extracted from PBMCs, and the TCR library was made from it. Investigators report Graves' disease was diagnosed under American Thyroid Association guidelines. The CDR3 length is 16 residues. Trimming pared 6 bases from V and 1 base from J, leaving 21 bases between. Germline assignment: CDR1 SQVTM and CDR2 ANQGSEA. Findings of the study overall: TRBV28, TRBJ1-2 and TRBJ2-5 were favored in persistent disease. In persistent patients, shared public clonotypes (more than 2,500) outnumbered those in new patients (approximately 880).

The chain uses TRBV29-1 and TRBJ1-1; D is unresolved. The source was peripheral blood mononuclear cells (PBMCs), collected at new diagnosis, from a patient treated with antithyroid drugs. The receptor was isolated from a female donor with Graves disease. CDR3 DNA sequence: TGCAGCGTCCCTTCTCAGGCCCGCGGCCCGAACACTGAAGCTTTCTTT. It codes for CSVPSQARGPNTEAFF.